The 23 T cell receptor beta chains below were found in one sample sequenced in a study of blood T cell repertoires in COVID-19. Generated by immunoSEQ multiplex PCR, the TCRdb table keeps only in-frame clones and is missing some. The sample lists hundreds of thousands of clones, roughly 87% seen once, with approximately 9% in the top ten. The sample consisted of PBMCs or T cells enriched from blood (not recorded which). The receptors here all came from a woman aged 18-29 years who had recovered from COVID-19.

The chain joins TRBV2 to TRBJ2-7; D possibly corresponds to TRBD2 (5 bases). CDR3 length: 14 amino acids. The V end lost 7 bases, the J end lost 4 bases, and 17 bases lay between the germline ends. Germline assignment: CDR1 SNHLY and CDR2 FYNNEI. This chain's CDR3 is CASTRDPGRYEQYF. In nucleotides, the CDR3 is TGTGCCAGCACCCGGGATCCGGGAAGGTACGAGCAGTACTTC.

The chain combines TRBV4-1 with TRBJ2-1, with TRBD2 matching 8 bases. CDR1 MGHRA and CDR2 YSYEKL come from the germline V gene. The CDR3 length is 16 residues. J gave up 3 bases and V 3 bases, and 7 bases lay outside the gene matches. The CDR3 nucleotides are TGCGCCAGCAGCCACCGCCTGAGCGGGGGCTACAATGAGCAGTTCTTC. This gives the protein CASSHRLSGGYNEQFF.

The rearrangement links TRBV5-1 to TRBJ1-3; D ambiguous. CDR1 and CDR2 from the germline V gene are SGHRS and YFSETQ. The CDR3 is 15 residues long. V gave up 4 bases and J gave up 0 bases, with 11 bases separating them. The CDR3 sequence: CASSGDGDSGNTIYF. In nucleotides, the CDR3 is TGCGCCAGCAGCGGTGACGGAGACTCTGGAAACACCATATATTTT.

The chain uses TRBV18 and TRBJ2-1; tentative D call: TRBD1 (5 bases). Germline V lookup: CDR1 KGHSH, CDR2 LQKENI. V lost 4 bases, J lost 5 bases, and 12 bases lay in between. This CDR3 is built from 14 residues. The CDR3 DNA reads as TGTGCCAGCTCACTTAAGACAGATAACAATGAGCAGTTCTTC. Translating gives CASSLKTDNNEQFF.

The V call is TRBV7-9, the J call TRBJ1-1; D might be TRBD1 (6 bases). Germline V gives CDR1 SEHNR, CDR2 FQNEAQ (reference sequence). V lost 5 bases, J lost 2 bases, and 12 bases lay in between. This CDR3 has 14 amino acids. The CDR3 is CASSAGQRNTEAFF. For the CDR3, the DNA is TGTGCCAGCAGCGCCGGACAGCGAAACACTGAAGCTTTCTTT.

V and J are TRBV4-3 and TRBJ1-2, with 9 bases aligning to TRBD1. Germline V gene lookup returns CDR1 LGHNA and CDR2 YSLEER. With V trimmed by 0 bases and J by 8 bases, 10 bases remained unmatched. This CDR3 is built from 16 residues. As DNA, the CDR3 is TGCGCCAGCAGCCAAGAGTTCGGGACAGGGTCTTTAGGCTACACCTTC. As protein: CASSQEFGTGSLGYTF.

The chain joins TRBV11-3 to TRBJ1-5; D may be TRBD1 (5 bases). The V end lost 4 bases, the J end lost 5 bases, and 12 bases lay between the germline ends. The germline V gene encodes CDR1 SGHNT and CDR2 YENEEA. This CDR3 is built from 14 residues. The DNA of the CDR3 is TGTGCCAGCAGCTCCTTCAGGGTCCATCAGCCCCAGCATTTT. Its translation: CASSSFRVHQPQHF.

The V call is TRBV28, the J call TRBJ2-1; TRBD1 aligns across 8 bases. CDR1 MDHEN and CDR2 SYDVKM come from the germline V gene. V lost 5 bases to trimming and J lost 3 bases; unmatched junction nucleotides: 18. There are 19 residues in the CDR3. The CDR3 reads CASSPDRGPSNTHYNEQFF. In DNA form, the CDR3 reads TGTGCCAGCAGTCCAGACAGGGGTCCCTCGAATACTCACTACAATGAGCAGTTCTTC.

The chain employs TRBV6-2 or TRBV6-3 and TRBJ2-6, with 9 bases that match TRBD1. V shed 6 bases, J shed 4 bases, and the junction held 13 bases outside the gene matches. Germline CDR1 reads MNHEY; CDR2 reads SVGEGT. The CDR3 is made up of 18 amino acids. For the CDR3, the DNA is TGTGCCAGCAGCCTTGAGGGACAGGGAATTTACGGGGCCAACGTCCTGACTTTC. Amino acids: CASSLEGQGIYGANVLTF.

The chain carries TRBV7-9 and TRBJ2-1, with TRBD1 matching over 9 bases. Trimming removed 6 bases from V and 12 bases from J; junction bases left unmatched: 6. The V gene's germline CDR1 is SEHNR and CDR2 FQNEAQ (reference sequence). The CDR3 sequence is 12 residues long. CDR3 DNA: TGTGCCAGCAGTAGGGACAGGGATTCGCAGTTCTTC. This codes for CASSRDRDSQFF. The full variable domain, completed using reference TRBV7-9 and TRBJ2-1, is DTGVSQNPRHKITKRGQNVTFRCDPISEHNRLYWYRQTLGQGPEFLTYFQNEAQLEKSRLLSDRFSAERPKGSFSTLEIQRTEQGDSAMYLCASSRDRDSQFFGPGTRLTVL.

The CDR3 here is CASSLWGGSGPNTIYF. CDR3 in DNA: TGTGCCAGCAGCTTATGGGGAGGGTCCGGACCAAACACCATATATTTT. This chain connects TRBV7-8 to TRBJ1-3; no clear D. Germline V gene sequence: CDR1 SGHVS, CDR2 FQNEAQ. The length of the CDR3 is 16 residues. Between the trimmed V and J ends, which lost 2 bases and 6 bases, there was a span of 17 bases.

The V gene is TRBV6-5, the J gene TRBJ2-2; 8 positions match TRBD1. The V segment lost 6 bases and the J segment 5 bases; nucleotides outside the gene matches: 2. Germline V gives CDR1 MNHEY, CDR2 SVGAGI. The CDR3 is made up of 13 amino acids. The CDR3 coding sequence is TGTGCCAGCAGCAGACAGGGGACCGGGGAGCTGTTTTTT. It specifies CASSRQGTGELFF.

The V and J genes are TRBV7-2 and TRBJ2-3, with 9 bases aligning to TRBD2. Losses at the gene ends were 6 bases for V and 4 bases for J; bases not matched to a gene: 8. Germline-derived CDR1 and CDR2 are SGHTA and FQGNSA. The CDR3 runs 15 residues. The CDR3 loop is CASSIAGGPPDTQYF. CDR3 nucleotide sequence: TGTGCCAGCAGTATTGCGGGAGGGCCCCCAGATACGCAGTATTTT. Looking up the rest from reference TRBV7-2 and TRBJ2-3 gives the full variable domain: GAGVSQSPSNKVTEKGKDVELRCDPISGHTALYWYRQSLGQGLEFLIYFQGNSAPDKSGLPSDRFSAERTGGSVSTLTIQRTQQEDSAVYLCASSIAGGPPDTQYFGPGTRLTVL.

The V and J genes are TRBV29-1 and TRBJ1-1; 9 nucleotides line up with TRBD1. With 6 bases clipped from V and 5 bases from J, the junction kept 4 bases outside the gene matches. The germline V gene encodes CDR1 SQVTM and CDR2 ANQGSEA. The CDR3 consists of 12 residues. CDR3 sequence (DNA): TGCAGCGTCGTCGGACAGGGGACTGAAGCTTTCTTT. Amino acids: CSVVGQGTEAFF.

J is TRBJ2-1 and V is TRBV2, with TRBD2 as a possible D gene (6 bases). This CDR3 region has 15 residues. Trimming left V 1 base short and J 6 bases short, with 13 bases between. Looked up from germline, CDR1 is SNHLY and CDR2 is FYNNEI. The CDR3 region is CASSEDRAGPNEQFF. The CDR3 nucleotides read TGTGCCAGCAGTGAAGACCGGGCGGGACCCAATGAGCAGTTCTTC.

The gene calls are TRBV3-1 (or the pseudogene TRBV3-2) and TRBJ2-3; 13 bases line up with TRBD2. This CDR3 spans 16 amino acids. Germline lookup yields CDR1 LGHDT and CDR2 YNNKEL (reference sequence). The V and J ends lost 5 bases and 4 bases, in that order; junction bases with no gene match: 6. The CDR3 sequence: CASSERTSGSSDTQYF. CDR3 in DNA: TGTGCCAGCAGCGAACGGACTAGCGGGAGCTCAGATACGCAGTATTTT.

V gene TRBV7-9 combines with J gene TRBJ1-1; TRBD1 matches at 9 bases. Trimming took 6 bases from V and 4 from J; bases not matched to a gene: 9. The germline V gene has CDR1 SEHNR and CDR2 FQNEAQ (reference sequence). The CDR3 is 15 residues long. CDR3 in amino acids: CASSPGTGRSTEAFF. In DNA form, the CDR3 reads TGTGCCAGCAGTCCCGGGACAGGGCGGAGCACTGAAGCTTTCTTT.

This clone was seen only once. The J gene is TRBJ2-7, the V gene TRBV28; D is perhaps TRBD1 (6 bases). V lost 5 bases and J 12 bases, leaving 20 bases between the germline ends. The CDR3 covers 13 residues. Germline lookup yields CDR1 MDHEN and CDR2 SYDVKM. DNA for the CDR3: TGTGCCAGCAGTCCCGATCGCGTCAGGGGTAGGTACTTC. Translated, it gives CASSPDRVRGRYF. The entire variable domain, with the rest obtained from reference TRBV28 and TRBJ2-7, is as follows: DVKVTQSSRYLVKRTGEKVFLECVQDMDHENMFWYRQDPGLGLRLIYFSYDVKMKEKGDIPEGYSVSREKKERFSLILESASTNQTSMYLCASSPDRVRGRYFGPGTRLTVT.

The chain has TRBV10-3 and TRBJ2-7; perhaps TRBD2 as D (5 bases). V lost 6 bases, J lost 6 bases, and 21 bases lay in between. The CDR3 spans 15 residues. Germline CDR1 ENHRY, CDR2 SYGVKD. The CDR3 bases are TGTGCCATCAGACCCGGGGAACCACAGCCGTTCGAGCAGTACTTC. This codes for CAIRPGEPQPFEQYF.

The chain joins TRBV10-3 to TRBJ2-1; D not resolved. V was trimmed by 1 base and J by 7 bases, leaving 5 bases between them. The CDR3 is 12 amino acids. Germline CDR1 reads ENHRY; CDR2 reads SYGVKD. CDR3 sequence reads: CAISELENEQFF. CDR3 bases: TGTGCCATCAGTGAGTTGGAGAATGAGCAGTTCTTC.

The chain is built from TRBV6-5 and TRBJ2-7; D may be TRBD2 (5 bases). Germline values: CDR1 MNHEY, CDR2 SVGAGI. Trimming removed 6 bases from V and 4 bases from J, with 13 bases in between. There are 13 residues in the CDR3. CDR3 in amino acids: CASRSGRWYEQYF. CDR3 bases: TGTGCCAGCAGGAGCGGCAGGTGGTACGAGCAGTACTTC.

In this sample, this clone turned up a few times. The V gene is TRBV7-9, the J gene TRBJ2-7; 8 positions agree with TRBD1. The CDR3 consists of 15 residues. V lost 1 base to trimming and J lost 6 bases; unmatched junction nucleotides: 8. Germline V lookup: CDR1 SEHNR, CDR2 FQNEAQ (reference sequence). The CDR3 loop reads CASSLGGQDLSEQYF. The CDR3 region has the DNA TGTGCCAGCAGCTTAGGGGGACAGGACCTCTCCGAGCAGTACTTC.

The table lists this clone with a count of one. The chain carries TRBV28 and TRBJ1-3, with 8 bases fitting TRBD1. The CDR3 totals 16 residues. With V trimmed by 6 bases and J by 0 bases, 7 bases remained unmatched. Germline CDR1 MDHEN, CDR2 SYDVKM. The CDR3 is CASRGTGILSGNTIYF. As DNA, the CDR3 is TGTGCCAGCAGGGGGACAGGCATCCTCTCTGGAAACACCATATATTTT.